The following is a T cell receptor (beta chain) sequence with its context. Its antigen is not identified. V was trimmed by 5 bases and J by 0 bases, leaving 14 bases between them. The CDR3 sequence is 15 residues long. Germline CDR1 is MNHEY and CDR2 is SMNVEV (reference sequence). This record comes from a study of T cell responses to AZD1222 COVID-19 vaccine. Study-wide points: Spike-specific TCR repertoires showed rising breadth and depth after two AZD1222 doses.

Measured with immunoSEQ multiplex PCR; TCRdb has only the in-frame clones, and not every one. The sample comprises 120,000 or so clones, approximately 90% of which are singletons, and approximately 10% rests with the top ten. This sequence originates from an adult in good health. This rearrangement joins TRBV27 to TRBJ2-7, with TRBD2 as a possible D gene (6 bases). The input for sequencing was peripheral blood, taken on day 0 of MenACWY control vaccination. CDR3 DNA: TGTGCCAGCAGTCCGGGCGGAGGGCCCTCCTACGAGCAGTACTTC. As protein: CASSPGGGPSYEQYF.